Presented here are 27 T cell receptor beta chains from one specimen sequenced in a study of radiotherapy plus CTLA-4 blockade in lung cancer. The table came from immunoSEQ multiplex PCR; TCRdb's copy has only in-frame clones and leaves some out. The sample has roughly 100,000 clones; approximately 81% are singletons. The material was peripheral blood, obtained from a patient treated with radiotherapy plus ipilimumab. Receptor source: a human donor with non-small cell lung cancer that progressed on radiotherapy plus ipilimumab. Some clones in this sample may be carry-over from other donors' samples.

The genes are TRBV27 and TRBJ1-1; 8 bases are a match to TRBD1. Germline lookup yields CDR1 MNHEY and CDR2 SMNVEV (reference sequence). CDR3 length equals 15 residues. The V and J ends lost 5 bases and 1 base, in that order; junction bases with no gene match: 6. The CDR3 region has the DNA TGTGCCAGCAGTGCCTACACAGGGGGGAACACTGAAGCTTTCTTT. Amino acids: CASSAYTGGNTEAFF.

The chain joins TRBV9 to TRBJ2-2, with a tentative D call TRBD2 (6 bases). The ends were cut back, 3 bases at V and 4 bases at J, with 10 bases in the middle. CDR1 is SGDLS and CDR2 is YYNGEE in the germline V gene. The CDR3 covers 14 residues. CDR3 nucleotide sequence: TGTGCCAGCAGCGGCCAGCGGGTCACCGGGGAGCTGTTTTTT. This gives the protein CASSGQRVTGELFF.

The chain carries TRBV11-3 and TRBJ1-4; no clear D gene. The CDR3 extends over 15 amino acids. The V end was cut by 4 bases, the J end by 5 bases, with 14 bases between. From germline, CDR1 is SGHNT and CDR2 YENEEA. Here the CDR3 reads CASSYFQHLNEKLFF. CDR3 bases: TGTGCCAGCAGCTACTTCCAACATCTGAATGAAAAACTGTTTTTT.

This clone was detected only a few times. The CDR3 region is CASSLESAFGYTF. For the CDR3, the DNA is TGTGCCAGCAGTTTGGAGTCAGCATTTGGCTACACCTTC. The chain combines TRBV28 with TRBJ1-2, with D uncertain. CDR3 length: 13 residues. Germline V CDR1 and CDR2: MDHEN, SYDVKM. Trimming took off 3 bases at V and 7 bases at J, with 12 bases between the two ends.

The chain combines TRBV6-1 with TRBJ1-2; 8 bases align to TRBD1. Looked up from germline, CDR1 is MNHNS and CDR2 is SASEGT. The CDR3 consists of 15 residues. The V segment lost 6 bases and the J segment 1 base; nucleotides outside the gene matches: 7. Here the CDR3 reads CASRTGQGFNYGYTF. CDR3 sequence (DNA): TGTGCCAGCAGGACCGGACAGGGATTTAACTATGGCTACACCTTC.

J is TRBJ2-7 and V is TRBV6-1; D unresolved. This CDR3 comprises 12 residues. The V gene lost 5 bases and the J gene lost 6 bases, with 11 bases spanning the gap. Germline V CDR1 and CDR2: MNHNS, SASEGT. CDR3 coding DNA: TGTGCCAGCAGTTTGACAATTACCGAGCAGTACTTC. Translating gives CASSLTITEQYF.

The CDR3 bases are TGTGCCAGCAGCTTTACGACAGGGGGAAACACCATATATTTT. Translation: CASSFTTGGNTIYF. The chain is built from TRBV7-8 and TRBJ1-3; 7 bases line up with TRBD1. Germline CDR1 reads SGHVS; CDR2 reads FQNEAQ. After removal of 3 bases from V and 4 bases from J, the junction contained 3 bases not matched to a gene. The CDR3 consists of 14 residues. The complete variable domain, with remaining parts taken from reference TRBV7-8 and TRBJ1-3, reads GAGVSQSPRYKVAKRGQDVALRCDPISGHVSLFWYQQALGQGPEFLTYFQNEAQLDKSGLPSDRFFAERPEGSVSTLKIQRTQQEDSAVYLCASSFTTGGNTIYFGEGSWLTVV.

The chain combines TRBV9 with TRBJ1-2, with D perhaps TRBD1 (5 bases). Germline CDR1 is SGDLS and CDR2 is YYNGEE. CDR3 length: 16 amino acids. V was pared by 3 bases and J by 0 bases, with 15 bases between. The CDR3 loop reads CASSARGDQPNYGYTF. The CDR3 nucleotides read TGTGCCAGCAGCGCCCGGGGGGACCAACCTAACTATGGCTACACCTTC. The full variable domain, its missing parts supplied by reference TRBV9 and TRBJ1-2, is DSGVTQTPKHLITATGQRVTLRCSPRSGDLSVYWYQQSLDQGLQFLIQYYNGEERAKGNILERFSAQQFPDLHSELNLSSLELGDSALYFCASSARGDQPNYGYTFGSGTRLTVV.

This clone was observed once. This chain links TRBV6-6 with TRBJ1-2, with D perhaps TRBD1 (6 bases). V lost 6 bases, J lost 5 bases, and 13 bases lay in between. Per germline, CDR1 MNHNY and CDR2 SVGAGI (reference sequence). The CDR3 has 13 residues. The CDR3 loop is CASSDDRMYGYTF. Written as DNA, the CDR3 is TGTGCCAGCAGCGATGACAGGATGTATGGCTACACCTTC.

This rearrangement joins TRBV4-3 to TRBJ1-3, with D unclear. Per the germline V gene, CDR1 is LGHNA and CDR2 is YSLEER. The V gene lost 3 bases and the J gene lost 2 bases, with 2 bases spanning the gap. The CDR3 spans 12 residues. The CDR3 nucleotides are TGCGCCAGCAGCCATCCTGGAAACACCATATATTTT. It is translated as CASSHPGNTIYF.

The rearrangement joins TRBV7-8 to TRBJ2-6; D not certain. With 1 base removed from V and 0 bases from J, the gap between germline ends came to 10 bases. The CDR3 has 17 residues. CDR1 and CDR2 from the germline V gene are SGHVS and FQNEAQ. The CDR3 sequence: CASSLEARHSGANVLTF. CDR3 in DNA: TGTGCCAGCAGCTTAGAGGCCAGACACTCTGGGGCCAACGTCCTGACTTTC.

The chain recombines TRBV7-9 with TRBJ2-3, with 9 nucleotides matching TRBD1. The CDR3 is 15 residues long. After removal of 5 bases from V and 2 bases from J, the junction contained 5 bases not matched to a gene. CDR1 is SEHNR, CDR2 FQNEAQ, per germline (reference sequence). The CDR3 DNA reads as TGTGCCAGCAGCCCAGGGACAGGGCTCACAGATACGCAGTATTTT. Residues: CASSPGTGLTDTQYF.

The J gene is TRBJ2-6, the V gene TRBV9; D gene ambiguous. The CDR3 has 15 residues. Germline V CDR1 and CDR2: SGDLS, YYNGEE. V lost 2 bases and J lost 0, with 6 bases in between. CDR3: CASSVRSSGANVLTF. The CDR3 DNA reads TGTGCCAGCAGCGTCCGTAGCTCTGGGGCCAACGTCCTGACTTTC.

The chain is built from TRBV6-5 and TRBJ2-1; the D is unclear. The germline V gene has CDR1 MNHEY and CDR2 SVGAGI. Trimming removed 7 bases from V and 9 bases from J, with 13 bases in between. The CDR3 length is 12 residues. CDR3 in amino acids: CASTSLVGEQFF. DNA of the CDR3: TGTGCCAGCACCTCCCTAGTGGGTGAGCAGTTCTTC.

This clone was seen more than once but under ten times. The chain combines TRBV6-1 with TRBJ1-1, with 10 positions matching TRBD1. Germline trimming cut 5 bases from V and 2 bases from J; bases unmatched to any gene: 5. CDR3 length: 15 amino acids. Germline CDR1 and CDR2: MNHNS and SASEGT. The CDR3 is CASSTGTGVNTEAFF. Written as DNA, the CDR3 is TGTGCCAGCAGTACCGGGACAGGGGTTAACACTGAAGCTTTCTTT.

The chain uses TRBV6-4 and TRBJ2-3; TRBD2 agrees at 9 bases. Germline-derived CDR1 and CDR2 are MRHNA and SNTAGT. This CDR3 spans 16 amino acids. V lost 1 base to trimming and J lost 6 bases; unmatched junction nucleotides: 8. Here the CDR3 reads CASSDWASGDVDTQYF. DNA of the CDR3: TGTGCCAGCAGTGACTGGGCTAGCGGGGACGTGGATACGCAGTATTTT.

CDR3 amino acids: CASSLGTGQETQYF. CDR3 nucleotide sequence: TGTGCCAGCAGCTTGGGGACAGGCCAAGAGACCCAGTACTTC. The V call is TRBV7-9, the J call TRBJ2-5; 8 positions match TRBD1. CDR3 length: 14 residues. The V and J ends lost 3 bases and 1 base, in that order; junction bases with no gene match: 1. Germline CDR1 SEHNR, CDR2 FQNEAQ (reference sequence).

The chain has TRBV18 and TRBJ1-1; D unclear. This CDR3 comprises 16 residues. Trimming removed 8 bases from V and 0 bases from J, with 19 bases in between. Germline V lookup: CDR1 KGHSH, CDR2 LQKENI. CDR3 protein: CASTSPREAVNTEAFF. The CDR3 DNA is TGTGCCAGCACTTCACCACGGGAGGCGGTGAACACTGAAGCTTTCTTT.

J is TRBJ2-7 and V is TRBV7-2, with TRBD1 as a possible D gene (5 bases). V was shortened by 3 bases and J by 2 bases, with 11 bases between the two germline ends. Germline-derived CDR1 and CDR2 are SGHTA and FQGNSA. The CDR3 sequence is 14 residues long. CDR3 in amino acids: CASSFLDKAYEQYF. CDR3 in DNA: TGTGCCAGCAGCTTTTTGGACAAAGCCTACGAGCAGTACTTC.

This chain joins TRBV27 and TRBJ1-1, with a possible D match to TRBD1 (6 bases). The germline CDR1 and CDR2 sequences are MNHEY and SMNVEV (reference sequence). Trimming left V 5 bases short and J 0 bases short, with 10 bases between. The CDR3 covers 14 residues. CDR3 sequence (DNA): TGTGCCAGCAGTCGCGGACAGATGAACACTGAAGCTTTCTTT. Translating gives CASSRGQMNTEAFF.

V is TRBV18 and J is TRBJ1-1; possibly TRBD1 for D (5 bases). V shed 5 bases and J shed 10 bases, with 20 bases lying between them. CDR1 and CDR2 (germline): KGHSH, LQKENI. The CDR3 has 14 amino acids. CDR3 sequence: CASSVPGTETLAFF. DNA for the CDR3: TGTGCCAGCTCAGTTCCCGGGACCGAGACGTTAGCTTTCTTT.

This clone has just one count. The CDR3: CASKMNTEAFF. The DNA of the CDR3 is TGTGCCAGCAAGATGAACACTGAAGCTTTCTTT. The rearrangement uses TRBV2 and TRBJ1-1; D gene unclear. V was shortened by 7 bases and J by 0 bases, with 3 bases between the two germline ends. Germline values: CDR1 SNHLY, CDR2 FYNNEI. The CDR3 contains 11 residues.

The chain couples TRBV5-1 to TRBJ2-7, with D unresolved. The germline CDR1 and CDR2 sequences are SGHRS and YFSETQ. CDR3 size: 16 residues. V lost 4 bases and J 5 bases, leaving 22 bases between the germline ends. CDR3 sequence: CASSTRLLPTTHEQYF. CDR3 coding DNA: TGCGCCAGCAGCACTCGCCTCTTACCAACAACGCACGAGCAGTACTTC.

V usage is TRBV11-3 and J usage is TRBJ2-3; TRBD2 matches 14 bases. Germline V gene data show CDR1 as SGHNT and CDR2 as YENEEA. The CDR3 spans 18 residues. J was trimmed by 0 bases and V by 4 bases; bases with no gene match: 6. CDR3 sequence: CASSWTSGGTISTDTQYF. CDR3 in DNA: TGTGCCAGCAGCTGGACTAGCGGGGGGACAATTAGCACAGATACGCAGTATTTT.

V usage is TRBV9 and J usage is TRBJ1-1; TRBD1 matches 8 bases. V dropped 4 bases and J dropped 0; count of bases not matched to a gene: 8. From germline, CDR1 is SGDLS and CDR2 YYNGEE. This CDR3 is 16 amino acids long. DNA of the CDR3: TGTGCCAGCAGCCCCCGACAGGGGATCATGAACACTGAAGCTTTCTTT. It translates to CASSPRQGIMNTEAFF.

This sequence joins TRBV11-2 and TRBJ2-3; D is uncertain. The V end was cut by 5 bases, the J end by 0 bases, with 18 bases between. This CDR3 is 17 amino acids long. Germline V gene lookup returns CDR1 SGHAT and CDR2 FQNNGV. For the CDR3, the DNA is TGTGCCAGCAGCCCCGTAGGTGATCTATATAGCACAGATACGCAGTATTTT. Translation: CASSPVGDLYSTDTQYF.

The V gene is TRBV29-1, the J gene TRBJ1-2; 8 bases match TRBD1. This CDR3 region has 12 residues. Germline loops: CDR1 SQVTM, CDR2 ANQGSEA. Germline trimming cut 6 bases from V and 5 bases from J; bases unmatched to any gene: 5. Here the CDR3 reads CSVGDRNYGYTF. The CDR3, as DNA: TGCAGCGTGGGGGACAGGAATTATGGCTACACCTTC.